One sample yielded the 10 T cell receptor beta chains listed below, sequenced in a study of blood T cell repertoires in COVID-19 (TCRdb year 2020). Receptors were amplified or captured by the immunoSEQ multiplex PCR assay. Entries here come from immuneACCESS through TCRdb and include only in-frame sequences with V and J called. Some clones fail to appear in such tables; in the studies checked, an unresolved V gene covers under half of the shortfall, and the cause of the remainder is unknown. The sample has some 70,000 clones on record, about 80% of them singletons. Jointly, the top ten make up roughly 15% of the sample. Input material: peripheral blood. These receptor sequences come from a man aged 45 to 65 with COVID-19, enrolled during active disease.

The chain has TRBV2 and TRBJ2-7, with D unresolved. This CDR3 region has 13 residues. Germline CDR1 SNHLY, CDR2 FYNNEI. Trimming left V 7 bases short and J 0 bases short, with 10 bases between. CDR3 in DNA: TGTGCCAGCAAACCAAGTAGCTCCTACGAGCAGTACTTC. Translation gives CASKPSSSYEQYF.

The rearrangement links TRBV5-1 to TRBJ1-4, with D possibly being TRBD1 (6 bases). CDR1 is SGHRS and CDR2 is YFSETQ in the germline V gene. This CDR3 contains 15 residues. Trimming pared 0 bases from V and 8 bases from J, leaving 14 bases between. Here the CDR3 reads CASSLEGQGQEKLFF. Here the CDR3 DNA reads TGCGCCAGCAGCTTGGAAGGGCAGGGACAAGAAAAACTGTTTTTT.

The V call is TRBV6-5, the J call TRBJ2-5; possible D gene TRBD1, 5 bases. The germline CDR1 and CDR2 sequences are MNHEY and SVGAGI. The CDR3 totals 12 residues. V gave up 8 bases and J gave up 4 bases, with 11 bases separating them. CDR3 amino acids: CASETDGETQYF. CDR3 nucleotides: TGTGCCAGCGAGACAGATGGAGAGACCCAGTACTTC.

The V gene is TRBV19, the J gene TRBJ1-4; 7 positions match TRBD1. V lost 7 bases and J lost 8; bases outside the gene matches: 10. Germline V lookup: CDR1 LNHDA, CDR2 SQIVND (reference sequence). The CDR3 covers 14 residues. CDR3 coding DNA: TGTGCCAGTACCACAACAGGGGATTGGGAAAAACTGTTTTTT. This gives the protein CASTTTGDWEKLFF.

V and J are TRBV27 and TRBJ2-3; TRBD1 matches 9 bases. Germline V gene sequence: CDR1 MNHEY, CDR2 SMNVEV (reference sequence). The V gene end was trimmed by 4 bases and the J gene end by 4 bases; junction bases not matched to a gene: 9. The CDR3 runs 16 residues. The DNA for the CDR3 is TGTGCCAGCAGTTCGGGACCGGGACAGGGTTCAGATACGCAGTATTTT. Its protein is CASSSGPGQGSDTQYF.

The V and J genes are TRBV7-9 and TRBJ2-1, with 9 bases lining up with TRBD1. J lost 8 bases, V lost 5 bases, and 10 bases had no gene match. CDR1 and CDR2 from the germline V gene are SEHNR and FQNEAQ (reference sequence). This CDR3 is built from 15 residues. Here the CDR3 reads CASSIPGQGGDEQFF. The DNA of the CDR3 is TGTGCCAGCAGCATCCCGGGACAGGGAGGCGATGAGCAGTTCTTC. Variable domain in full (rest from reference TRBV7-9 and TRBJ2-1): DTGVSQNPRHKITKRGQNVTFRCDPISEHNRLYWYRQTLGQGPEFLTYFQNEAQLEKSRLLSDRFSAERPKGSFSTLEIQRTEQGDSAMYLCASSIPGQGGDEQFFGPGTRLTVL.

V gene TRBV24-1 combines with J gene TRBJ1-4, with 10 bases matching TRBD1. Germline V gene data show CDR1 as KGHDR and CDR2 as SFDVKD. Trimming at V came to 4 bases and at J to 7 bases, leaving 2 bases not matched to a gene. The CDR3 length is 14 residues. CDR3 residues: CATSERDRGEKLFF. DNA for the CDR3: TGTGCCACCAGTGAACGGGACAGGGGTGAAAAACTGTTTTTT.

The chain links TRBV30 to TRBJ2-1; TRBD1 is a possible D gene (6 bases). CDR1 and CDR2 (germline): GTSNPN, SVGIG (reference sequence). V lost 4 bases, J lost 8 bases, and 27 bases lay in between. This CDR3 contains 17 residues. The DNA for the CDR3 is TGTGCCTGGAATCTTGGTTTAGCGTGGGACATAGGCGATGAGCAGTTCTTC. This translates into CAWNLGLAWDIGDEQFF.

The V gene is TRBV6-1, the J gene TRBJ2-3, with D possibly being TRBD1 (5 bases). The CDR3 sequence is 14 residues long. Looked up from germline, CDR1 is MNHNS and CDR2 is SASEGT. Trimming removed 7 bases from V and 0 bases from J, with 11 bases in between. CDR3 nucleotide sequence: TGTGCCAGCAAATTGACAGTTAGCACAGATACGCAGTATTTT. Translating it yields CASKLTVSTDTQYF.

The CDR3 loop is CASSEYVGNTGELFF. CDR3 coding DNA: TGTGCCAGCAGTGAATATGTCGGGAACACCGGGGAGCTGTTTTTT. The chain joins TRBV2 to TRBJ2-2; D remains unclear. This CDR3 has 15 amino acids. Trimming stripped 2 bases from V and 1 base from J, with 8 bases between. CDR1 SNHLY and CDR2 FYNNEI come from the germline V gene.